This is a list of T cell receptor beta chains from one sample in a study of T cells after yellow fever vaccination. MiXCR, run by TCRdb on the 5' RACE reads, gives a single entry per CDR3 protein. The data hold under 55,000 distinct CDR3 sequences, with 6.5% to 8% observed a single time. This material consisted of CD8+ T cells not binding an NS4B(214-222) dextramer, sorted from PBMCs, taken around 45 days after the first yellow fever vaccination. All receptors derive from a man aged 18 to 29 who received the YFV17D yellow fever vaccine. The CDR3 runs from the conserved cysteine through the conserved F or W. The D gene is left open where the match is weak. The size of a clone is reported for some rows only, either as once, few or many, or as a class for expanded clones.

abundance: many; d_gene: NA; v_gene: TRBV6-2/TRBV6-3; j_gene: TRBJ2-6; CDR3nt: TGTGCCAGCAGTTATAGCAGCTCTGGGGCCAACGTCCTGACTTTC; CDR3aa: CASSYSSSGANVLTF
abundance: few; d_gene: NA; v_gene: TRBV6-1; j_gene: TRBJ2-7; CDR3nt: TGTGCCAGCAGTGAAGTCTGGGGACCGTCTTACGAGCAGTACTTC; CDR3aa: CASSEVWGPSYEQYF
abundance: NA; d_gene: NA; v_gene: TRBV7-2; j_gene: TRBJ1-2; CDR3nt: TGTGCCAGCAGCTTAGTAACAGCTACTTATGGCTACACCTTC; CDR3aa: CASSLVTATYGYTF
abundance: many; d_gene: NA; v_gene: TRBV6-2/TRBV6-3; j_gene: TRBJ1-1; CDR3nt: TGTGCCAGCAGTTACTGGTCGAACACTGAAGCTTTCTTT; CDR3aa: CASSYWSNTEAFF
abundance: NA; d_gene: NA; v_gene: TRBV4-1; j_gene: TRBJ1-4; CDR3nt: TGCGCCAGCAGCCAGGGGCAGAGGGGTGAAAAACTGTTTTTT; CDR3aa: CASSQGQRGEKLFF
abundance: NA; d_gene: NA; v_gene: TRBV5-5; j_gene: TRBJ1-2; CDR3nt: TGTGCCAGCAGCTCAGAGGGGGTCTATGGCTACACCTTC; CDR3aa: CASSSEGVYGYTF
abundance: NA; d_gene: TRBD2; v_gene: TRBV11-1; j_gene: TRBJ2-1; CDR3nt: TGTGCCAGCAGCGACACTAGCGGGGGGGTCGATGAGCAGTTCTTC; CDR3aa: CASSDTSGGVDEQFF
abundance: few; d_gene: NA; v_gene: TRBV29-1; j_gene: TRBJ2-1; CDR3nt: TGCAGCGTTGAAGAGTGGGCAGGGGAGTCCTACAATGAGCAGTTCTTC; CDR3aa: CSVEEWAGESYNEQFF
abundance: NA; d_gene: NA; v_gene: TRBV20-1; j_gene: TRBJ1-5; CDR3nt: TGCAGTGCTAGACCAGTAGGGGACGGAGGGCTTCAGCCCCAGCATTTT; CDR3aa: CSARPVGDGGLQPQHF
abundance: NA; d_gene: TRBD2; v_gene: TRBV20-1; j_gene: TRBJ2-3; CDR3nt: TGCAGTGCTAGAGATCGAAGCGGGGACACAGATACGCAGTATTTT; CDR3aa: CSARDRSGDTDTQYF
abundance: NA; d_gene: NA; v_gene: TRBV3-1; j_gene: TRBJ1-5; CDR3nt: TGTGCCAGCACCCAAGATTTGACTGTAGATAGCAATCAGCCCCAGCATTTT; CDR3aa: CASTQDLTVDSNQPQHF
abundance: many; d_gene: NA; v_gene: TRBV5-1; j_gene: TRBJ1-1; CDR3nt: TGCGCCAGCAGCCCGCGGACAGCTGGGTTTATGAACACTGAAGCTTTCTTT; CDR3aa: CASSPRTAGFMNTEAFF
abundance: NA; d_gene: TRBD2; v_gene: TRBV29-1; j_gene: TRBJ2-7; CDR3nt: TGCAGCGTTCTAGTGGCAGCGGGGTACGAGCAGTACTTC; CDR3aa: CSVLVAAGYEQYF
abundance: NA; d_gene: NA; v_gene: TRBV7-2; j_gene: TRBJ2-1; CDR3nt: TGTGCCAGCAGCTTAGAAACTCGTACGGATGAGCAGTTCTTC; CDR3aa: CASSLETRTDEQFF
abundance: NA; d_gene: NA; v_gene: TRBV4-2; j_gene: TRBJ1-4; CDR3nt: TGTGCCAGCAGCCAGGTTTCGGGGGAGAGTGAAAAACTGTTTTTT; CDR3aa: CASSQVSGESEKLFF
abundance: NA; d_gene: NA; v_gene: TRBV6-5; j_gene: TRBJ2-1; CDR3nt: TGTGCCAGCAGTTACGCGGACGGCGAGCAGTTCTTC; CDR3aa: CASSYADGEQFF
abundance: many; d_gene: NA; v_gene: TRBV5-1; j_gene: TRBJ2-5; CDR3nt: TGCGCCAGCAGCTTAATGGTCGTGGAGGAGACCCAGTACTTC; CDR3aa: CASSLMVVEETQYF
abundance: NA; d_gene: NA; v_gene: TRBV5-5; j_gene: TRBJ2-1; CDR3nt: TGTGCCAGCAGCCCCGAGGGACTCTACAATGAGCAGTTCTTC; CDR3aa: CASSPEGLYNEQFF
abundance: NA; d_gene: NA; v_gene: TRBV6-7; j_gene: TRBJ2-3; CDR3nt: TGTGCCCGCAGTTACGAAATCGGCAGCGGGTTCGTAACAGATACGCAGTATTTT; CDR3aa: CARSYEIGSGFVTDTQYF
abundance: many; d_gene: NA; v_gene: TRBV28; j_gene: TRBJ2-5; CDR3nt: TGTGCCAGCAGTTTAGGAATTCTGCGGGACATTCAAGAGACCCAGTACTTC; CDR3aa: CASSLGILRDIQETQYF
abundance: many; d_gene: NA; v_gene: TRBV12-3/TRBV12-4; j_gene: TRBJ2-5; CDR3nt: TGTGCCAGCAGCCGCGGGATTTGGACCCAGTACTTC; CDR3aa: CASSRGIWTQYF
abundance: NA; d_gene: TRBD1; v_gene: TRBV5-1; j_gene: TRBJ2-6; CDR3nt: TGCGCCAGCAGCGATCTCACGGACAGGGTAGCTGGGGCCAACGTCCTGACTTTC; CDR3aa: CASSDLTDRVAGANVLTF
abundance: many; d_gene: NA; v_gene: TRBV11-2; j_gene: TRBJ2-5; CDR3nt: TGTGCCAGCAGCTTAACGGATAGGTCGGGGGCCCGGGAGACCCAGTACTTC; CDR3aa: CASSLTDRSGARETQYF